A selection of T cell receptor beta chains follows, all from one sample in a study of T-cell reconstitution after alpha-beta-depleted transplantation in children. TCRdb used MiXCR to reprocess the PCR reads, holding one entry per CDR3 protein. The table includes nearly 250,000 distinct CDR3 sequences, roughly 8% detected once. This sample comprised PBMCs, mostly from graft donor cells, obtained 180 days after TCRalphabeta/CD19-depleted stem cell transplant. These receptors came from a male patient between 5 and 17 years old who had a stem cell transplant for acute lymphoblastic leukemia, so the T cells may come from the graft donor. Each CDR3 is given with its conserved first and last residue. Each record gives: clone size, J gene, D gene, V gene, CDR3 DNA, CDR3 protein. The D gene is left open where the match is weak. Clone size, where shown, is once, few, many, or a class for clones that have expanded.

abundance: many; j_gene: TRBJ2-2; d_gene: NA; v_gene: TRBV6-1; CDR3nt: TGTGCCAGCAGGGGCCGTACAGGGAACACCGGGGAGCTGTTTTTT; CDR3aa: CASRGRTGNTGELFF
abundance: many; j_gene: TRBJ1-6; d_gene: NA; v_gene: TRBV4-3; CDR3nt: TGCGCCAGCAGCTCCGGAAAGATCTCCTATAATTCACCCCTCCACTTT; CDR3aa: CASSSGKISYNSPLHF
abundance: many; j_gene: TRBJ1-5; d_gene: NA; v_gene: TRBV12-3/TRBV12-4; CDR3nt: TGTGCCAGCAGTTTCCGGGACACCGGGACGCCCCAGCATTTT; CDR3aa: CASSFRDTGTPQHF
abundance: many; j_gene: TRBJ2-2; d_gene: TRBD2; v_gene: TRBV6-5; CDR3nt: TGTGCCAGCACCCGCCGGGGGGGAGCGGGGGGAAGAACCGGGGAGCTGTTTTTT; CDR3aa: CASTRRGGAGGRTGELFF
abundance: many; j_gene: TRBJ2-7; d_gene: NA; v_gene: TRBV6-2/TRBV6-3; CDR3nt: TGTGCCAGCAGACGGACAGCTCCCTACGAGCAGTACTTC; CDR3aa: CASRRTAPYEQYF
abundance: NA; j_gene: TRBJ2-7; d_gene: NA; v_gene: TRBV14; CDR3nt: TGTGCCAGCAGCGCTATCGAGGACGAGCAGTACTTC; CDR3aa: CASSAIEDEQYF
abundance: many; j_gene: TRBJ1-2; d_gene: NA; v_gene: TRBV5-1; CDR3nt: TGCGCCAGCAGCCAGGGTCACCTGGAGAGCTATGGCTACACCTTC; CDR3aa: CASSQGHLESYGYTF
abundance: many; j_gene: TRBJ2-7; d_gene: NA; v_gene: TRBV18; CDR3nt: TGTGCCAGCTCACCACCGTATTTCTCCTACGAGCAGTACTTC; CDR3aa: CASSPPYFSYEQYF
abundance: many; j_gene: TRBJ1-3; d_gene: NA; v_gene: TRBV6-5; CDR3nt: TGTGCCAGCAGTTGGACAGTCTCTGGAAACACCATATATTTT; CDR3aa: CASSWTVSGNTIYF
abundance: many; j_gene: TRBJ2-7; d_gene: TRBD2; v_gene: TRBV6-2/TRBV6-3; CDR3nt: TGTGCCAGCAGTCCCTTAGGGCTAGCGGGGGGCCTTTACGAGCAGTACTTC; CDR3aa: CASSPLGLAGGLYEQYF
abundance: many; j_gene: TRBJ2-4; d_gene: TRBD2; v_gene: TRBV4-3; CDR3nt: TGCGCCAGCAGCCAGCTATCTACTAGCGGGGGAAACATTCAGTACTTC; CDR3aa: CASSQLSTSGGNIQYF
abundance: many; j_gene: TRBJ1-1; d_gene: NA; v_gene: TRBV6-2/TRBV6-3; CDR3nt: TGTGCCAGCACCCTACTGGGTATGAACACTGAAGCTTTCTTT; CDR3aa: CASTLLGMNTEAFF
abundance: many; j_gene: TRBJ2-5; d_gene: TRBD1; v_gene: TRBV7-7; CDR3nt: TGTGCCAGCAGCTTAGACAGGGGTTGGGAGACCCAGTACTTC; CDR3aa: CASSLDRGWETQYF
abundance: many; j_gene: TRBJ2-1; d_gene: TRBD1; v_gene: TRBV5-5; CDR3nt: TGTGCCAGCAGCTTGGAGGGACAGGTCTACAATGAGCAGTTCTTC; CDR3aa: CASSLEGQVYNEQFF
abundance: many; j_gene: TRBJ1-5; d_gene: NA; v_gene: TRBV5-6; CDR3nt: TGTGCCAGCAGCTACGGGGGAGACCAGCCCCAGCATTTT; CDR3aa: CASSYGGDQPQHF
abundance: NA; j_gene: TRBJ2-7; d_gene: NA; v_gene: TRBV19; CDR3nt: TGTGCCAGTAGTATGGGGGGACAGCAACTACGTGGGCAGTACTTC; CDR3aa: CASSMGGQQLRGQYF
abundance: many; j_gene: TRBJ2-1; d_gene: TRBD2; v_gene: TRBV7-9; CDR3nt: TGTGCCAGCAGCCCACCAGGGACTAGCGCTACCTACAATGAGCAGTTCTTC; CDR3aa: CASSPPGTSATYNEQFF
abundance: many; j_gene: TRBJ2-1; d_gene: TRBD2; v_gene: TRBV5-6; CDR3nt: TGTGCCAGCAGCAACCTACTAGCGGGAGTTTACAATGAGCAGTTCTTC; CDR3aa: CASSNLLAGVYNEQFF
abundance: NA; j_gene: TRBJ2-3; d_gene: TRBD2; v_gene: TRBV5-1; CDR3nt: TGCGCCAGCAGCACCATGACCCACGGGGGGATAGATACGCAGTATTTT; CDR3aa: CASSTMTHGGIDTQYF
abundance: many; j_gene: TRBJ2-5; d_gene: TRBD2; v_gene: TRBV27; CDR3nt: TGTGCCAGCAGTTATAGAAGGGGACTAGTTTCGGAGACCCAGTACTTC; CDR3aa: CASSYRRGLVSETQYF
abundance: many; j_gene: TRBJ1-6; d_gene: NA; v_gene: TRBV7-6; CDR3nt: TGTGCCAGCAGCTACGGTGTCCGGTACTCACCCCTCCACTTT; CDR3aa: CASSYGVRYSPLHF
abundance: many; j_gene: TRBJ2-1; d_gene: TRBD2; v_gene: TRBV11-2; CDR3nt: TGTGCCAGCAGCTCCTCGGGGGGTAGATCCGATGAGCAGTTCTTC; CDR3aa: CASSSSGGRSDEQFF
abundance: many; j_gene: TRBJ2-7; d_gene: TRBD1; v_gene: TRBV5-5; CDR3nt: TGTGCCAGCAGCCGAGACTGGACAGGGAACTACGAGCAGTACTTC; CDR3aa: CASSRDWTGNYEQYF
abundance: many; j_gene: TRBJ2-3; d_gene: NA; v_gene: TRBV5-1; CDR3nt: TGCGCCAGCAGCTTGATCCCTAGCACAGATACGCAGTATTTT; CDR3aa: CASSLIPSTDTQYF
abundance: many; j_gene: TRBJ2-3; d_gene: NA; v_gene: TRBV29-1; CDR3nt: TGCAGCGTTCGCTTCCCTTGGGCTAGCACAGATACGCAGTATTTT; CDR3aa: CSVRFPWASTDTQYF
abundance: many; j_gene: TRBJ2-5; d_gene: TRBD1; v_gene: TRBV7-7; CDR3nt: TGTGCCAGCAGCTTAAAACAGGGGGTTTCCAGGGAGACCCAGTACTTC; CDR3aa: CASSLKQGVSRETQYF
abundance: many; j_gene: TRBJ2-5; d_gene: TRBD1; v_gene: TRBV5-4; CDR3nt: TGTGCCAGCAGCTATGCGGACAGGGAAGAGACCCAGTACTTC; CDR3aa: CASSYADREETQYF
abundance: many; j_gene: TRBJ2-1; d_gene: NA; v_gene: TRBV7-2; CDR3nt: TGTGCCAGCAGCTTAGAAACAGGGAGGAATGAGCAGTTCTTC; CDR3aa: CASSLETGRNEQFF
abundance: many; j_gene: TRBJ1-1; d_gene: TRBD1; v_gene: TRBV5-6; CDR3nt: TGTGCCAGCAGCTTCAGGGGGAATGCTGAAGCTTTCTTT; CDR3aa: CASSFRGNAEAFF
abundance: many; j_gene: TRBJ2-5; d_gene: NA; v_gene: TRBV20-1; CDR3nt: TGCAGTGCTAGACCCAGGGCGGAGACCCAGTACTTC; CDR3aa: CSARPRAETQYF
abundance: many; j_gene: TRBJ1-4; d_gene: NA; v_gene: TRBV24-1; CDR3nt: TGTGCCACCAGTGATGGAGGGGTTCAAAATGAAAAACTGTTTTTT; CDR3aa: CATSDGGVQNEKLFF
abundance: many; j_gene: TRBJ2-1; d_gene: TRBD2; v_gene: TRBV7-6; CDR3nt: TGTGCCAGCAGCGCCAACCTAGCGGGGGGTTACAATGAGCAGTTCTTC; CDR3aa: CASSANLAGGYNEQFF
abundance: many; j_gene: TRBJ1-1; d_gene: TRBD1; v_gene: TRBV24-1; CDR3nt: TGTGCCACCCCCGGGACAGACTACACTGAAGCTTTCTTT; CDR3aa: CATPGTDYTEAFF
abundance: many; j_gene: TRBJ1-6; d_gene: TRBD1; v_gene: TRBV12-3/TRBV12-4; CDR3nt: TGTGCCAGCAGGGCCGACAGGGTCAATAATTCACCCCTCCACTTT; CDR3aa: CASRADRVNNSPLHF
abundance: many; j_gene: TRBJ1-5; d_gene: NA; v_gene: TRBV27; CDR3nt: TGTGCCAGCAGTACGTATCTAGGGGGAGGCAATCAGCCCCAGCATTTT; CDR3aa: CASSTYLGGGNQPQHF
abundance: many; j_gene: TRBJ2-1; d_gene: TRBD2; v_gene: TRBV7-9; CDR3nt: TGTGCCAGCAGCCGGGACTATATCCAGCAGTTCTTC; CDR3aa: CASSRDYIQQFF
abundance: many; j_gene: TRBJ1-6; d_gene: NA; v_gene: TRBV5-1; CDR3nt: TGCGCCAGTCGGGGCGCCCTGGGATATAATTCACCCCTCCACTTT; CDR3aa: CASRGALGYNSPLHF
abundance: NA; j_gene: TRBJ2-5; d_gene: NA; v_gene: TRBV7-9; CDR3nt: TGTGCCAGCAGCTTAGGGCTGACACCCATTGGGGAGACCCAGTACTTC; CDR3aa: CASSLGLTPIGETQYF
abundance: many; j_gene: TRBJ1-5; d_gene: NA; v_gene: TRBV11-2; CDR3nt: TGTGCCAGCAGCTTAGACGGCCGATCCAATCAGCCCCTGCATTTT; CDR3aa: CASSLDGRSNQPLHF
abundance: many; j_gene: TRBJ2-3; d_gene: TRBD2; v_gene: TRBV9; CDR3nt: TGTGCCAGCAGCGTAAGCGGGAGTCGAACAGATACGCAGTATTTT; CDR3aa: CASSVSGSRTDTQYF